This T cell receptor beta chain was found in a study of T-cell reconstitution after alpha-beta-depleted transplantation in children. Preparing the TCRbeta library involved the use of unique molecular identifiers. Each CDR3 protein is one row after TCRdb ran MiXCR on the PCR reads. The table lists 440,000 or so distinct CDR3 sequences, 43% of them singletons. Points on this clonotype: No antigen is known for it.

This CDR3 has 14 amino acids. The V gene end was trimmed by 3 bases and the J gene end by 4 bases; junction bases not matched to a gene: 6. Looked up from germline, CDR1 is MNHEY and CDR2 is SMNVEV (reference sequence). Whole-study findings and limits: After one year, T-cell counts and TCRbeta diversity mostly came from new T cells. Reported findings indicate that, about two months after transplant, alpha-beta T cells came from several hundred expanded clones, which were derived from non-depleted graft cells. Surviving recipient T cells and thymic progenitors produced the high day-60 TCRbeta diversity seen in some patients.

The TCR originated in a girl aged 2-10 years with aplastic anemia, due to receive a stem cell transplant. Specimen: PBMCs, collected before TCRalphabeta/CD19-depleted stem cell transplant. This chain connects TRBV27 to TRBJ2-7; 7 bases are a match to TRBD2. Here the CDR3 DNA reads TGTGCCAGCAGTTTCTTGGGAGGGCCTTACGAGCAGTACTTC. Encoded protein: CASSFLGGPYEQYF.